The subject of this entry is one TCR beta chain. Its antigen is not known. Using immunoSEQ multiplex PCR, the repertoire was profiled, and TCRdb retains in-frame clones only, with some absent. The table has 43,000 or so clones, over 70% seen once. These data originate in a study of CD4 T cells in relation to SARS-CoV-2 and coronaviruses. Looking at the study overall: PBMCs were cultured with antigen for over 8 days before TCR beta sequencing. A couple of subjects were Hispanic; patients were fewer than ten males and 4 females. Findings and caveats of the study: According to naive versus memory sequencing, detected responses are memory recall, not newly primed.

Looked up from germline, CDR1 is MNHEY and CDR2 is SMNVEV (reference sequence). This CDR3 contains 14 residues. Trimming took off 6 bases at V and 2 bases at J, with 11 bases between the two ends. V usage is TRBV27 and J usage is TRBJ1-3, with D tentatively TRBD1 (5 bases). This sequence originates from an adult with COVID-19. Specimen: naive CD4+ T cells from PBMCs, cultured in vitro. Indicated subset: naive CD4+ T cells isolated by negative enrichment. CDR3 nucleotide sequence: TGTGCCAGCAGCCCAGGGTTCGCTGGAAACACCATATATTTT. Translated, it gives CASSPGFAGNTIYF.